The rows below give T cell receptor beta chains drawn from one sample of a study of early T cells in non-severe SARS-CoV-2 infection. Via MiXCR, TCRdb re-called the 5' RACE reads, giving one row per CDR3 protein. Of 50,000 to 80,000 distinct CDR3 sequences listed, 7% to 9.5% are singletons. Specimen: whole blood, collected at baseline. The receptors stem from an adult who was a healthcare worker with PCR-confirmed SARS-CoV-2 infection or an uninfected control (not recorded which). CDR3s leave out the opening cysteine and the closing phenylalanine or tryptophan.

J gene: TRBJ1-5; V gene: TRBV18; CDR3 protein: ASSEGAGGNQPQH
J gene: TRBJ1-6; V gene: TRBV19; CDR3 protein: ASREASLNNSPLH
J gene: TRBJ1-5; V gene: TRBV19; CDR3 protein: ASSIFPNQPQH
J gene: TRBJ2-3; V gene: TRBV13; CDR3 protein: ASSFSDVSSTDTQY
J gene: TRBJ2-3; V gene: TRBV7-9; CDR3 protein: ASSLTLAGPSTDTQY
J gene: TRBJ2-5; V gene: TRBV11-2; CDR3 protein: ASSIVQVHHLLGETQY
J gene: TRBJ1-1; V gene: TRBV20-1; CDR3 protein: SAREGTVNTEAF
J gene: TRBJ1-5; V gene: TRBV29-1; CDR3 protein: SALLDPGSIQGRNQPQH
J gene: TRBJ1-5; V gene: TRBV24-1; CDR3 protein: ATSRDHQPQH
J gene: TRBJ2-6; V gene: TRBV21-1; CDR3 protein: ASKDHPGANVLT
J gene: TRBJ2-1; V gene: TRBV12-3/TRBV12-4; CDR3 protein: ASSADGYNEQF
J gene: TRBJ2-3; V gene: TRBV18; CDR3 protein: ASSRRGYSDTQY
J gene: TRBJ2-3; V gene: TRBV7-9; CDR3 protein: ASASLGHLFTDTQY
J gene: TRBJ1-6; V gene: TRBV5-6; CDR3 protein: ASSFGTDSSPLH
J gene: TRBJ2-7; V gene: TRBV19; CDR3 protein: ASSIIGRPREQY
J gene: TRBJ2-7; V gene: TRBV7-9; CDR3 protein: ASSLGQRSSYEQY
J gene: TRBJ2-1; V gene: TRBV6-5; CDR3 protein: ASSPPVNRPNEQF
J gene: TRBJ2-1; V gene: TRBV4-1; CDR3 protein: ASSQVGLAGTGVR
J gene: TRBJ2-3; V gene: TRBV6-5; CDR3 protein: ASSFRDRVSDTQY
J gene: TRBJ2-5; V gene: TRBV7-9; CDR3 protein: ASSSSTPETQY
J gene: TRBJ2-2; V gene: TRBV12-3/TRBV12-4; CDR3 protein: ASRGTSRNTGELF
J gene: TRBJ2-1; V gene: TRBV5-1; CDR3 protein: ASSLASGIGYNEQF
J gene: TRBJ2-7; V gene: TRBV7-2; CDR3 protein: ASSLLAGVSREQY
J gene: TRBJ1-5; V gene: TRBV27; CDR3 protein: ASSLGTGGYQPQH
J gene: TRBJ2-7; V gene: TRBV30; CDR3 protein: AWHRGRQAGQY
J gene: TRBJ2-2; V gene: TRBV20-1; CDR3 protein: SASRGGRELF
J gene: TRBJ1-2; V gene: TRBV24-1; CDR3 protein: ATSPGDYGYT
J gene: TRBJ1-3; V gene: TRBV20-1; CDR3 protein: SARQQGGGNTIY
J gene: TRBJ2-2; V gene: TRBV9; CDR3 protein: ASSVASGGRGELF
J gene: TRBJ2-5; V gene: TRBV5-4; CDR3 protein: ASSLGLAENQETQY
J gene: TRBJ2-7; V gene: TRBV20-1; CDR3 protein: SARDHVWQGAYEQY
J gene: TRBJ2-4; V gene: TRBV18; CDR3 protein: ASSPQGEKNIQY
J gene: TRBJ2-7; V gene: TRBV7-9; CDR3 protein: ASSQMAGVQY
J gene: TRBJ1-5; V gene: TRBV5-5; CDR3 protein: ASSLGQNQPQH
J gene: TRBJ2-2; V gene: TRBV4-2; CDR3 protein: ASSHTLNTGELF
J gene: TRBJ1-1; V gene: TRBV7-2; CDR3 protein: ASSLFRLNTEAF
J gene: TRBJ2-1; V gene: TRBV7-2; CDR3 protein: ASSLGSRLAGYNEQF
J gene: TRBJ2-3; V gene: TRBV9; CDR3 protein: ASSVRAAGGPDTQY
J gene: TRBJ1-1; V gene: TRBV30; CDR3 protein: AWSGQFNTEAF
J gene: TRBJ2-5; V gene: TRBV7-2; CDR3 protein: ASRGQSHGTQY
J gene: TRBJ2-4; V gene: TRBV2; CDR3 protein: ASTFPGQDGQNIQY
J gene: TRBJ2-2; V gene: TRBV24-1; CDR3 protein: ATSDPPGQPNTGELF
J gene: TRBJ2-7; V gene: TRBV5-6; CDR3 protein: ASSLDPDNYEQY
J gene: TRBJ2-7; V gene: TRBV2; CDR3 protein: ASSEDPYEQY
J gene: TRBJ2-2; V gene: TRBV24-1; CDR3 protein: ATLPGQGNGELF
J gene: TRBJ2-7; V gene: TRBV2; CDR3 protein: ASSPSYVSYEQY
J gene: TRBJ2-7; V gene: TRBV29-1; CDR3 protein: SVESQGLAAGEQY
J gene: TRBJ2-7; V gene: TRBV27; CDR3 protein: ASSLSAGVEEQY
J gene: TRBJ1-1; V gene: TRBV9; CDR3 protein: ASSVDPGQITEAF
J gene: TRBJ2-7; V gene: TRBV3-1; CDR3 protein: ASSQQNRDYEQY